The clone carrying this T cell receptor (beta chain) occurred many times. These data come from a study of glioma-infiltrating T cells. CDR3 length equals 12 residues. From germline, CDR1 is LNHDA and CDR2 SQIVND (reference sequence). Trimming removed 4 bases at V and 5 bases at J, with 5 bases between. Using RNA template, CDR3s of TCR alpha and beta were amplified with iRepertoire arm-PCR. Each CDR3 protein is one row after TCRdb ran MiXCR on the multiplex PCR reads. The sample has 95,000 to 150,000 distinct CDR3 sequences, roughly 24% seen once. Sequences were obtained from glioma tissue, nonneoplastic brain tissue, or PBMCs (not recorded which). The rearrangement joins TRBV19 to TRBJ2-2; D unclear. This sequence originates from a human donor with low-grade glioma or glioblastoma, undergoing nonglioma brain surgery, or in good health (not recorded which). As DNA, the CDR3 is TGTGCCAGTAGTACGAGTACCGGGGAGCTGTTTTTT. Its protein is CASSTSTGELFF.